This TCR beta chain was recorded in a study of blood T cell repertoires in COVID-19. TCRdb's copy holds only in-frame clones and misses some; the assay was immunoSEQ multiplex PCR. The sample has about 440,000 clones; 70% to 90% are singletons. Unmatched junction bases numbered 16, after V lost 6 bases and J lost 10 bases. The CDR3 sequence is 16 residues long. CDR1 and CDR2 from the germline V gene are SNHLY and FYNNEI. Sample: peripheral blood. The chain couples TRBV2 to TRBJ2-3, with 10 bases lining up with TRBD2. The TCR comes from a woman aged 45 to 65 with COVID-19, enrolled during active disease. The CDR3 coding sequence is TGTGCCAGCAGGTGGGCTAGCGGGAGCGAGCTGGGAGCGCAGTATTTT. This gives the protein CASRWASGSELGAQYF.